The 12 T cell receptor beta chains below were found in one sample sequenced in a study of T cell repertoires in cytomegalovirus infection (dated by TCRdb to about 2019). TCRdb records Illumina HiSeq 1500 as the sequencer. TCRdb reprocessed the public reads (quality trimming at Q25 with fastp, clone calling with MiXCR) and kept in-frame beta chains. For every CDR3 protein sequence, its rows merge into one entry that carries the most common genes and DNA. In this sample the table shows roughly 730,000 distinct CDR3 sequences, around a third of which occur a single time. The top ten clones comprise 18% of the sample. Antigens for these TCRs are unknown. Reading the label with the study, this specimen's treatment or condition is: in vitro stimulation with specific CMV peptide epitopes to enrich CMV-specific T cells. The material was cultured PBMCs, obtained from culture after CMV antigen stimulation. The source is a human donor in good health (CMV status not recorded). Some clones in this sample may be carry-over from other donors' samples.

The J gene is TRBJ1-2, the V gene TRBV6-1; 9 bases agree with TRBD1. J was trimmed by 4 bases and V by 1 base; bases with no gene match: 7. The CDR3 runs to 16 residues. CDR1 and CDR2 (germline): MNHNS, SASEGT. The CDR3 bases are TGTGCCAGCAGTGAAGTTGGGACAGGGTTTATCTATGGCTACACCTTC. Translating gives CASSEVGTGFIYGYTF.

This clonotype was detected only once. The chain uses TRBV7-9 and TRBJ2-7; 9 bases match TRBD2. V lost 0 bases and J lost 0; bases outside the gene matches: 6. The length of the CDR3 is 17 residues. Looked up from germline, CDR1 is SEHNR and CDR2 is FQNEAQ (reference sequence). This CDR3 reads CASSLASGGRVSYEQYF. CDR3 DNA sequence: TGTGCCAGCAGCTTAGCTAGCGGGGGCCGTGTCTCCTACGAGCAGTACTTC.

This clonotype has only a few counts. The chain links TRBV7-8 to TRBJ1-1; a possible D gene is TRBD1 (6 bases). The CDR3 totals 18 residues. CDR1 and CDR2 from the germline V gene are SGHVS and FQNEAQ. V gave up 5 bases and J gave up 5 bases, with 27 bases separating them. CDR3 residues: CASSGYPGGGQVGTEAFF. The CDR3 DNA reads as TGTGCCAGCAGCGGTTATCCTGGGGGGGGCCAAGTCGGGACTGAAGCTTTCTTT.

The J gene is TRBJ2-7, the V gene TRBV28; possibly TRBD1 or TRBD2 for D (5 bases each). CDR1 is MDHEN and CDR2 is SYDVKM in the germline V gene. The CDR3 loop spans 14 amino acids. V gave up 5 bases and J gave up 2 bases, with 13 bases separating them. CDR3 sequence reads: CASSITGRPYEQYF. CDR3 DNA sequence: TGTGCCAGCAGTATTACGGGACGCCCCTACGAGCAGTACTTC.

This clonotype was counted at least ten times. The chain joins TRBV7-2 to TRBJ2-3; D gene ambiguous. The ends were cut back, 0 bases at V and 5 bases at J, with 6 bases in the middle. The CDR3 runs 13 residues. Germline V gene sequence: CDR1 SGHTA, CDR2 FQGNSA. The CDR3 protein is CASSLAVGDTQYF. CDR3 nucleotide sequence: TGTGCCAGCAGCTTAGCGGTCGGAGATACGCAGTATTTT.

This clonotype was counted only a few times. V is TRBV20-1 and J is TRBJ2-1, with TRBD1 matching 11 bases. The CDR3 extends over 18 amino acids. With V trimmed by 6 bases and J by 2 bases, 15 bases remained unmatched. CDR1 DFQATT and CDR2 SNEGSKA come from the germline V gene (reference sequence). This CDR3 is CSAEGQGALRMTYNEQFF. CDR3 DNA sequence: TGCAGTGCGGAAGGACAGGGGGCGCTCAGGATGACCTACAATGAGCAGTTCTTC.

This clonotype was observed a handful of times. This rearrangement joins TRBV19 to TRBJ2-7; maybe TRBD1 (6 bases). The CDR3 length is 14 residues. Trimming shortened V by 4 bases and J by 4 bases, and 14 bases separated the two germline ends. Germline V CDR1 and CDR2: LNHDA, SQIVND (reference sequence). CDR3 nucleotides: TGTGCCAGTAGTAGAACCCTACAGGGTTACGAGCAGTACTTC. Protein: CASSRTLQGYEQYF.

The CDR3 sequence is CASSSRREGPPHTQYF. The CDR3 DNA follows: TGTGCCAGCAGTTCCCGGCGGGAGGGTCCCCCCCATACGCAGTATTTT. The chain uses TRBV12-3 or TRBV12-4 and TRBJ2-3; 9 nucleotides align to TRBD2. There are 16 residues in the CDR3. J lost 7 bases, V lost 4 bases, and 12 bases had no gene match.

The sample holds many counts of this clonotype. This CDR3 reads CASSPEWARDTQYF. The CDR3 DNA sequence: TGTGCCAGCAGCCCAGAGTGGGCGAGGGATACGCAGTATTTT. The genes are TRBV7-2 and TRBJ2-3; no reliable D call. The germline gives CDR1 SGHTA, CDR2 FQGNSA. V lost 5 bases, J lost 6 bases, and 15 bases lay in between. The CDR3 loop spans 14 amino acids. Filled out from reference TRBV7-2 and TRBJ2-3, the complete variable domain reads GAGVSQSPSNKVTEKGKDVELRCDPISGHTALYWYRQSLGQGLEFLIYFQGNSAPDKSGLPSDRFSAERTGGSVSTLTIQRTQQEDSAVYLCASSPEWARDTQYFGPGTRLTVL.

The V gene is TRBV10-2, the J gene TRBJ2-2; D gene uncertain. Trimming removed 8 bases from V and 1 base from J, with 5 bases in between. Germline assignment: CDR1 WSHSY and CDR2 SAAADI. The CDR3 is made up of 12 amino acids. In nucleotides, the CDR3 is TGCGCCAGCGCAGGGAACACCGGGGAGCTGTTTTTT. It codes for CASAGNTGELFF.

This clonotype was observed a handful of times. The CDR3 here is CASSFASGGTVGELFF. Written as DNA, the CDR3 is TGTGCCAGCAGCTTTGCGAGCGGGGGGACTGTCGGGGAGCTGTTTTTT. The chain carries TRBV7-2 and TRBJ2-2; TRBD2 agrees at 9 bases. CDR1 is SGHTA and CDR2 is FQGNSA in the germline V gene. This CDR3 is built from 16 residues. With 3 bases clipped from V and 7 bases from J, the junction kept 9 bases outside the gene matches.

This clonotype has just a few counts. J is TRBJ2-3 and V is TRBV7-9, with D uncertain. Trimming stripped 3 bases from V and 6 bases from J, with 13 bases between. The CDR3 consists of 14 residues. The germline V gene has CDR1 SEHNR and CDR2 FQNEAQ (reference sequence). CDR3 DNA sequence: TGTGCCAGCAGCTTCATGACTCGAGGCGATACGCAGTATTTT. Translating it yields CASSFMTRGDTQYF.